The entry that follows covers one T cell receptor (beta chain) sequence. This sample is drawn from a study of CD8 T cells in Susac syndrome. An amount of RNA that ranged from about 0.45 to 1 ug was reverse transcribed with random hexamers. TCRdb passed the immunoSEQ multiplex PCR reads through MiXCR, listing each CDR3 protein once. The sample records 100,000 or so distinct CDR3 sequences, 85% to 95% being singletons. The V gene lost 6 bases and the J gene lost 6 bases, with 11 bases spanning the gap. Per germline, CDR1 SNHLY and CDR2 FYNNEI. CDR3 length equals 12 residues. The sample consisted of CD4+ T cells from PBMCs. The chain links TRBV2 to TRBJ1-2, with D tentatively TRBD1 (6 bases). This TCR was recovered from a human donor in good health. The CDR3 reads CASSPGDHGYTF. The CDR3 bases are TGTGCCAGCAGCCCAGGGGACCATGGCTACACCTTC.